Presented here are 29 T cell receptor beta chains from one specimen sequenced in a study of T cell responses to AZD1222 COVID-19 vaccine. Data came from immunoSEQ multiplex PCR; TCRdb stores just in-frame clones and leaves some out. This sample carries over 120,000 clones, 85% to 90% of them seen once, and the ten largest clones take roughly 1.7%. The material was peripheral blood, obtained on day 0 of AZD1222 vaccination. Source of these receptors: an adult in good health.

This chain connects TRBV7-8 to TRBJ1-3; TRBD1 matches 8 bases. The CDR3 is 18 amino acids. Trimming cost V 1 base and J 3 bases; bases outside gene matches: 11. Germline V lookup: CDR1 SGHVS, CDR2 FQNEAQ. The CDR3 nucleotides read TGTGCCAGCAGCTTAGTCGGGGCAGGGGGCGCGATTGGAAACACCATATATTTT. This sequence encodes CASSLVGAGGAIGNTIYF.

This clone appeared once. This chain connects TRBV19 to TRBJ1-2; D gene ambiguous. CDR3 length: 13 amino acids. Germline loops: CDR1 LNHDA, CDR2 SQIVND (reference sequence). The germline V and J ends were trimmed by 3 bases and 9 bases, with 14 bases remaining between them. The CDR3 nucleotides are TGTGCCAGTAGTATTGACGTAGCCCGGAGCTACACCTTC. This gives the protein CASSIDVARSYTF. Using reference TRBV19 and TRBJ1-2 for the parts outside the CDR3, the full variable domain is DGGITQSPKYLFRKEGQNVTLSCEQNLNHDAMYWYRQDPGQGLRLIYYSQIVNDFQKGDIAEGYSVSREKKESFPLTVTSAQKNPTAFYLCASSIDVARSYTFGSGTRLTVV.

The chain carries TRBV7-2 and TRBJ2-5, with 9 bases lining up with TRBD2. The CDR3 totals 13 residues. V lost 4 bases to trimming and J lost 4 bases; unmatched junction nucleotides: 1. The germline CDR1 and CDR2 sequences are SGHTA and FQGNSA. Here the CDR3 DNA reads TGTGCCAGCAGCTATAGCGGGAGAGAGACCCAGTACTTC. This codes for CASSYSGRETQYF.

The chain carries TRBV6-5 and TRBJ1-2; TRBD1 matches at 7 bases. The CDR3 covers 15 residues. CDR1 is MNHEY, CDR2 SVGAGI, per germline. Trimming at V came to 8 bases and at J to 8 bases, leaving 17 bases not matched to a gene. The CDR3 here is CASQTLTGKRIGYTF. The CDR3 DNA is TGTGCCAGCCAGACTTTGACAGGGAAACGTATAGGCTACACCTTC.

The chain uses TRBV2 and TRBJ1-1; 7 bases match TRBD1. Per germline, CDR1 SNHLY and CDR2 FYNNEI. J lost 3 bases, V lost 8 bases, and 9 bases had no gene match. This CDR3 spans 14 amino acids. CDR3 residues: CASGSSRGDTEAFF. Written as DNA, the CDR3 is TGTGCCAGCGGATCATCCAGGGGGGACACTGAAGCTTTCTTT.

The chain joins TRBV10-1 to TRBJ2-7; tentative D call: TRBD2 (6 bases). Germline V gene sequence: CDR1 WNHNN, CDR2 SYGVQD (reference sequence). The ends were cut back, 3 bases at V and 3 bases at J, with 12 bases in the middle. The CDR3 spans 14 residues. This CDR3 is CASSDRETLYEQYF. The CDR3 nucleotides read TGCGCCAGCAGTGATCGGGAGACACTCTACGAGCAGTACTTC.

The genes are TRBV14 and TRBJ2-1; 7 nucleotides line up with TRBD2. V lost 3 bases to trimming and J lost 10 bases; unmatched junction nucleotides: 6. Germline CDR1 is SGHDN and CDR2 is FVKESK. CDR3 length equals 13 residues. CDR3 DNA: TGTGCCAGCAGCCAGATCGCCGGGGGGGAGCAGTTCTTC. Its translation: CASSQIAGGEQFF.

This chain uses TRBV10-3 with TRBJ1-5; perhaps TRBD1 as D (5 bases). The germline V gene has CDR1 ENHRY and CDR2 SYGVKD. Trimming removed 9 bases at V and 3 bases at J, with 12 bases between. The CDR3 totals 13 residues. The CDR3 DNA reads as TGTGCCATAAGGTCGGGACCCAATCAGCCCCAGCATTTT. Amino acids: CAIRSGPNQPQHF.

The chain combines TRBV19 with TRBJ1-5; 8 bases are shared with TRBD1. CDR1 LNHDA and CDR2 SQIVND come from the germline V gene (reference sequence). Losses at the gene ends were 2 bases for V and 7 bases for J; bases not matched to a gene: 7. This CDR3 spans 15 amino acids. Here the CDR3 reads CASSISTGGRQPQHF. The DNA for the CDR3 is TGTGCCAGTAGTATATCTACAGGGGGACGGCAGCCCCAGCATTTT.

The J gene is TRBJ2-7, the V gene TRBV11-2; TRBD1 matches 8 bases. J gave up 3 bases and V 5 bases, and 12 bases lay outside the gene matches. The CDR3 extends over 16 amino acids. Per germline, CDR1 SGHAT and CDR2 FQNNGV. The CDR3 reads CASSPLNRQGFYEQYF. The CDR3 DNA reads as TGTGCCAGCAGCCCTCTCAACCGACAGGGGTTCTACGAGCAGTACTTC.

This clone has more than one count but fewer than ten. This sequence joins TRBV19 and TRBJ1-5; D ambiguous. This CDR3 is 13 amino acids long. Trimming cost V 9 bases and J 5 bases, with 14 bases left between them. Germline V gives CDR1 LNHDA, CDR2 SQIVND (reference sequence). CDR3 loop: CASRWEEDQPQHF. The CDR3 DNA is TGTGCCAGCCGGTGGGAGGAGGATCAGCCCCAGCATTTT.

V and J are TRBV5-4 and TRBJ2-5; possibly TRBD2 for D (6 bases). CDR3 length: 13 residues. Trimming stripped 3 bases from V and 5 bases from J, with 11 bases between. The germline gives CDR1 SGHNT, CDR2 YYREEE (reference sequence). CDR3 sequence (DNA): TGTGCCAGCAGCTGGGACCGGGGGGAGACCCAGTACTTC. As protein: CASSWDRGETQYF.

J is TRBJ1-2 and V is TRBV13; 7 bases match TRBD1. CDR1 is PRHDT and CDR2 is FYEKMQ in the germline V gene (reference sequence). This CDR3 has 13 amino acids. The ends lost 5 bases at V and 8 bases at J; junction bases unmatched: 8. The CDR3 loop is CASSADRVQGYTF. CDR3 nucleotide sequence: TGTGCCAGCAGCGCCGACAGGGTACAAGGCTACACCTTC.

The chain employs TRBV5-1 and TRBJ1-1; unclear D gene. The CDR3 consists of 15 residues. Germline lookup yields CDR1 SGHRS and CDR2 YFSETQ. Trimming pared 0 bases from V and 0 bases from J, leaving 9 bases between. The CDR3 DNA reads TGCGCCAGCAGCTTGGCCGGCAGCATGAACACTGAAGCTTTCTTT. It yields the protein CASSLAGSMNTEAFF.

CDR3 sequence reads: CASSLQGGTAFF. CDR3 in DNA: TGTGCCAGCAGTTTACAGGGCGGGACCGCTTTCTTT. The gene calls are TRBV28 and TRBJ1-1, with a possible D match to TRBD1 (5 bases). This CDR3 has 12 amino acids. Between the trimmed V and J ends, which lost 2 bases and 11 bases, there was a span of 12 bases. Germline CDR1 and CDR2: MDHEN and SYDVKM.

This clone occurred once. V and J are TRBV5-8 and TRBJ1-5, with no clear D. CDR1 and CDR2 from the germline V gene are SGHTS and YDEGEE. There are 11 residues in the CDR3. Trimming took 3 bases from V and 7 from J, leaving 5 bases between them. The DNA for the CDR3 is TGTGCCAGCAGCTCTAACCAGCCCCAGCATTTT. Translation: CASSSNQPQHF.

The V gene is TRBV10-1, the J gene TRBJ1-5; D gene ambiguous. The CDR3 totals 9 residues. Germline CDR1 and CDR2: WNHNN and SYGVQD (reference sequence). Trimming removed 9 bases at V and 6 bases at J, with 3 bases between. CDR3 DNA sequence: TGCGCCAGATTTCAGCCCCAGCATTTT. Translation: CARFQPQHF.

V and J are TRBV2 and TRBJ1-5; D may be TRBD1 (5 bases). This CDR3 region has 13 residues. V dropped 6 bases and J dropped 3 bases, with 9 bases sitting between them. CDR1 is SNHLY and CDR2 is FYNNEI in the germline V gene. The CDR3, as DNA: TGTGCCAGCAGCCGACAGACCAATCAGCCCCAGCATTTT. Amino acid sequence: CASSRQTNQPQHF.

V gene TRBV19 combines with J gene TRBJ2-7, with 8 bases aligning to TRBD2. The CDR3 covers 16 residues. In germline, CDR1 is LNHDA, CDR2 SQIVND (reference sequence). With V trimmed by 5 bases and J by 3 bases, 12 bases remained unmatched. The CDR3 nucleotides read TGTGCCAGTAGTTCCCTCACTAGCGGATCCTTCTACGAGCAGTACTTC. Amino acids: CASSSLTSGSFYEQYF.

CDR3 sequence: CASSLTTNEKLFF. CDR3 DNA sequence: TGTGCCAGCAGCCTCACTACGAATGAAAAACTGTTTTTT. This chain joins TRBV4-2 and TRBJ1-4; D unresolved. The ends were cut back, 4 bases at V and 5 bases at J, with 8 bases in the middle. Germline assignment: CDR1 LGHNA and CDR2 YNFKEQ. The CDR3 totals 13 residues.

The V and J genes are TRBV25-1 and TRBJ1-3, with unresolved D. CDR3 length: 11 amino acids. Trimming shortened V by 6 bases and J by 3 bases, and 3 bases separated the two germline ends. In germline, CDR1 is MGHDK, CDR2 SYGVNS. This chain's CDR3 is CASSFGNTIYF. The CDR3 DNA sequence: TGTGCCAGCAGCTTTGGAAACACCATATATTTT.

The chain joins TRBV30 to TRBJ1-3; D remains ambiguous. CDR1 and CDR2 from the germline V gene are GTSNPN and SVGIG (reference sequence). This CDR3 has 16 amino acids. Deletions cut 4 bases from V and 3 bases from J, with 19 bases between. CDR3 region: CAWTTLRSKIGNTIYF. CDR3 nucleotide sequence: TGTGCCTGGACAACTTTGCGGTCGAAGATTGGAAACACCATATATTTT.

This clone was counted a single time. The chain uses TRBV19 and TRBJ2-2, with a tentative D call TRBD2 (6 bases). The V end was cut by 10 bases, the J end by 1 base, with 16 bases between. This CDR3 spans 15 amino acids. Germline loops: CDR1 LNHDA, CDR2 SQIVND (reference sequence). For the CDR3, the DNA is TGTGCCACTGCCGACCGGGACTTGAACACCGGGGAGCTGTTTTTT. Amino acids: CATADRDLNTGELFF.

The chain joins TRBV4-2 to TRBJ1-1; unclear D gene. From germline, CDR1 is LGHNA and CDR2 YNFKEQ. Between the trimmed V and J ends, which lost 4 bases and 1 base, there was a span of 7 bases. The CDR3 has 13 amino acids. For the CDR3, the DNA is TGTGCCAGCAGCCCTGAGGGGAACACTGAAGCTTTCTTT. Amino acids: CASSPEGNTEAFF.

This clone was counted between two and nine times. The rearrangement joins TRBV5-6 to TRBJ1-1; 7 bases are shared with TRBD1. V lost 2 bases to trimming and J lost 4 bases; unmatched junction nucleotides: 17. CDR1 and CDR2 (germline): SGHDT, YYEEEE. This CDR3 is built from 18 residues. The DNA for the CDR3 is TGTGCCAGCAGCTTTCCCTCCCTAGCGACAGGGACGGCCACTGAAGCTTTCTTT. Translation gives CASSFPSLATGTATEAFF.

The genes are TRBV7-2 and TRBJ2-1; D remains ambiguous. Germline lookup yields CDR1 SGHTA and CDR2 FQGNSA. CDR3 size: 12 residues. The V end lost 2 bases, the J end lost 8 bases, and 7 bases lay between the germline ends. The CDR3 protein is CASSLPSDEQFF. As DNA, the CDR3 is TGTGCCAGCAGCTTACCCTCCGATGAGCAGTTCTTC.

The V gene is TRBV3-1 (or the pseudogene TRBV3-2), the J gene TRBJ2-5; no clear D gene. V dropped 1 base and J dropped 5 bases, with 11 bases sitting between them. Germline CDR1 is LGHDT and CDR2 is YNNKEL (reference sequence). This CDR3 comprises 14 residues. The CDR3 loop reads CASSQGYKGETQYF. The CDR3 coding sequence is TGTGCCAGCAGCCAAGGTTATAAAGGGGAGACCCAGTACTTC.

The chain recombines TRBV2 with TRBJ2-2, with 15 nucleotides matching TRBD2. With 4 bases clipped from V and 0 bases from J, the junction kept 9 bases outside the gene matches. The CDR3 has 20 residues. Per germline, CDR1 SNHLY and CDR2 FYNNEI. CDR3 amino acids: CASSAWGWTSGGANTGELFF. For the CDR3, the DNA is TGTGCCAGCAGTGCCTGGGGCTGGACTAGCGGGGGGGCGAACACCGGGGAGCTGTTTTTT.

The chain carries TRBV3-1 (or the pseudogene TRBV3-2) and TRBJ2-2, with TRBD2 matching over 10 bases. In germline, CDR1 is LGHDT, CDR2 YNNKEL (reference sequence). The V segment lost 4 bases and the J segment 5 bases; nucleotides outside the gene matches: 7. The CDR3 sequence is 16 residues long. The CDR3 DNA reads TGTGCCAGCAGCCCCATAGCGGGAGGAAGGACCGGGGAGCTGTTTTTT. Translation: CASSPIAGGRTGELFF.